These 24 T cell receptor beta chains came from one sample sequenced in a study of cytomegalovirus exposure and HLA in healthy donors. With 60 Vbeta and 13 Jbeta primers, the PCR was carried out. The repertoire was sequenced with immunoSEQ multiplex PCR; TCRdb's copy has only in-frame clones and lacks some. Of around 220,000 clones in the sample, around 80% were seen once. The sequenced sample was PBMCs. Receptors were obtained from a man aged 35-49 years in good health and CMV-seronegative.

This chain joins TRBV4-1 and TRBJ2-3; TRBD2 matches 7 bases. The CDR3 sequence is 16 residues long. With V trimmed by 2 bases and J by 4 bases, 9 bases remained unmatched. Germline V gene lookup returns CDR1 MGHRA and CDR2 YSYEKL. The DNA for the CDR3 is TGCGCCAGCAGCCAATTTTTACGGGAGGACGCAGATACGCAGTATTTT. This sequence encodes CASSQFLREDADTQYF.

The rearrangement uses TRBV7-8 and TRBJ1-4; D perhaps matches TRBD1 (6 bases). Germline V gives CDR1 SGHVS, CDR2 FQNEAQ. The CDR3 contains 15 residues. Trimming stripped 5 bases from V and 7 bases from J, with 17 bases between. The CDR3 DNA reads as TGTGCCAGCAGCCTCTATAACAGGGAAGGTGAAAAACTGTTTTTT. Encoded protein: CASSLYNREGEKLFF.

This rearrangement joins TRBV7-9 to TRBJ2-7, with a possible D match to TRBD1 (5 bases). Trimming took 4 bases from V and 5 from J, leaving 21 bases between them. The CDR3 is 16 residues long. Per the germline V gene, CDR1 is SEHNR and CDR2 is FQNEAQ (reference sequence). CDR3 sequence (DNA): TGTGCCAGCAGCTCCATGGGGCAAGTCGGACGCGACGAGCAGTACTTC. This sequence encodes CASSSMGQVGRDEQYF. Using reference TRBV7-9 and TRBJ2-7 for the parts outside the CDR3, the full variable domain is DTGVSQNPRHKITKRGQNVTFRCDPISEHNRLYWYRQTLGQGPEFLTYFQNEAQLEKSRLLSDRFSAERPKGSFSTLEIQRTEQGDSAMYLCASSSMGQVGRDEQYFGPGTRLTVT.

In DNA form, the CDR3 reads TGTGCCAGTACCTTGGCAGGGTCACTTCCCGGGGAGCTGTTTTTT. This encodes CASTLAGSLPGELFF. V gene TRBV19 combines with J gene TRBJ2-2, with a weak D call TRBD1 (5 bases). The CDR3 has 15 amino acids. CDR1 is LNHDA, CDR2 SQIVND, per germline (reference sequence). V was clipped by 7 bases and J by 6 bases, with 18 bases between them.

A few counts support this clone. This rearrangement joins TRBV2 to TRBJ1-4; possibly TRBD1 for D (6 bases). Per the germline V gene, CDR1 is SNHLY and CDR2 is FYNNEI. The V end lost 6 bases, the J end lost 8 bases, and 10 bases lay between the germline ends. The CDR3 extends over 12 amino acids. CDR3 region: CASRDTGEKLFF. CDR3 in DNA: TGTGCCAGCAGAGATACAGGGGAAAAACTGTTTTTT. Variable domain in full (rest from reference TRBV2 and TRBJ1-4): EPEVTQTPSHQVTQMGQEVILRCVPISNHLYFYWYRQILGQKVEFLVSFYNNEISEKSEIFDDQFSVERPDGSNFTLKIRSTKLEDSAMYFCASRDTGEKLFFGSGTQLSVL.

This chain links TRBV7-6 with TRBJ2-1; 9 bases map to TRBD2. This CDR3 comprises 17 residues. The germline V gene encodes CDR1 SGHVS and CDR2 FNYEAQ. Trimming removed 1 base from V and 0 bases from J; junction bases left unmatched: 4. CDR3 region: CASSLGRLAASYNEQFF. CDR3 nucleotide sequence: TGTGCCAGCAGCTTAGGGAGACTAGCGGCCTCCTACAATGAGCAGTTCTTC.

This clone was found once. The V call is TRBV5-4, the J call TRBJ2-4, with 9 positions matching TRBD1. J was trimmed by 4 bases and V by 4 bases; bases with no gene match: 15. This CDR3 is 18 amino acids long. Germline CDR1 SGHNT, CDR2 YYREEE (reference sequence). The CDR3 region is CASSPDRGSAPFKNIQYF. The DNA for the CDR3 is TGTGCCAGCAGCCCGGACAGGGGCTCCGCGCCTTTTAAAAACATTCAGTACTTC.

This chain's CDR3 is CASRRGWNTEAFF. The CDR3 DNA reads as TGTGCCAGCAGAAGGGGATGGAACACTGAAGCTTTCTTT. The chain employs TRBV2 and TRBJ1-1; maybe TRBD1 (5 bases). From germline, CDR1 is SNHLY and CDR2 FYNNEI. Trimming stripped 6 bases from V and 1 base from J, with 9 bases between. CDR3 length: 13 residues.

V usage is TRBV10-3 and J usage is TRBJ2-1; D call uncertain. The ends were cut back, 5 bases at V and 1 base at J, with 6 bases in the middle. Germline V gene lookup returns CDR1 ENHRY and CDR2 SYGVKD. The CDR3 is 13 amino acids. The CDR3 DNA reads TGTGCCATCAGTCCGCGGTCCTACAATGAGCAGTTCTTC. Amino acids: CAISPRSYNEQFF.

The chain joins TRBV7-3 to TRBJ2-3; weak D call: TRBD2 (5 bases). V lost 1 base to trimming and J lost 6 bases, with 11 bases between them. This CDR3 has 14 residues. Per germline, CDR1 SGHTA and CDR2 FQGTGA. For the CDR3, the DNA is TGTGCCAGCAGCTTAAACCGGGGTTCTGATACGCAGTATTTT. Protein product: CASSLNRGSDTQYF.

The J gene is TRBJ1-2, the V gene TRBV7-8; 10 bases agree with TRBD1. CDR1 is SGHVS and CDR2 is FQNEAQ in the germline V gene. The CDR3 spans 16 residues. V shed 5 bases and J 2 bases; nucleotides not matched to a gene: 8. In DNA form, the CDR3 reads TGTGCCAGCAGCATGCCCGGGACAGGGGCAAACTATGGCTACACCTTC. It specifies CASSMPGTGANYGYTF.

The rearrangement joins TRBV7-9 to TRBJ1-5; TRBD1 is a possible D gene (5 bases). V was trimmed by 1 base and J by 1 base, leaving 5 bases between them. Germline CDR1 reads SEHNR; CDR2 reads FQNEAQ (reference sequence). This CDR3 spans 14 amino acids. CDR3 in amino acids: CASSLGQSNQPQHF. CDR3 nucleotide sequence: TGTGCCAGCAGCTTAGGACAGAGCAATCAGCCCCAGCATTTT.

The chain is built from TRBV9 and TRBJ1-4; 7 bases agree with TRBD1. The CDR3 consists of 15 residues. From germline, CDR1 is SGDLS and CDR2 YYNGEE. J gave up 3 bases and V 3 bases, and 5 bases lay outside the gene matches. The CDR3 sequence: CASSESGQPNEKLFF. CDR3 bases: TGTGCCAGCAGCGAATCGGGACAGCCTAATGAAAAACTGTTTTTT.

The CDR3 DNA reads TGCGCCAGCAGCCGAACACTAGCGGGAGTCTTCACAGATACGCAGTATTTT. Translating gives CASSRTLAGVFTDTQYF. The V call is TRBV4-1, the J call TRBJ2-3; TRBD2 matches at 11 bases. After removal of 4 bases from V and 2 bases from J, the junction contained 8 bases not matched to a gene. The V gene's germline CDR1 is MGHRA and CDR2 YSYEKL. CDR3 length equals 17 residues.

The rearrangement joins TRBV6-1 to TRBJ1-6; 7 nucleotides agree with TRBD1. Germline V gives CDR1 MNHNS, CDR2 SASEGT. The CDR3 consists of 15 residues. The V and J ends lost 5 bases and 6 bases, in that order; junction bases with no gene match: 7. The CDR3 DNA follows: TGTGCCAGCAGTACCATACAGGGGTCTAATTCACCCCTCCACTTT. Protein product: CASSTIQGSNSPLHF.

The chain combines TRBV9 with TRBJ1-1, with 8 positions matching TRBD1. CDR3 size: 15 residues. After removal of 4 bases from V and 1 base from J, the junction contained 6 bases not matched to a gene. Germline V gene data show CDR1 as SGDLS and CDR2 as YYNGEE. DNA of the CDR3: TGTGCCAGCAGCTCCAGGACAGGGAGGAACACTGAAGCTTTCTTT. Translated: CASSSRTGRNTEAFF. Together with reference TRBV9 and TRBJ1-1, the CDR3 gives the full variable domain: DSGVTQTPKHLITATGQRVTLRCSPRSGDLSVYWYQQSLDQGLQFLIQYYNGEERAKGNILERFSAQQFPDLHSELNLSSLELGDSALYFCASSSRTGRNTEAFFGQGTRLTVV.

The J gene is TRBJ1-2, the V gene TRBV28; D unresolved. Trimming stripped 4 bases from V and 10 bases from J, with 7 bases between. The CDR3 runs 10 residues. From germline, CDR1 is MDHEN and CDR2 SYDVKM. CDR3 in amino acids: CASSSLVYTF. CDR3 coding DNA: TGTGCCAGCAGTTCCTTAGTCTACACCTTC.

The CDR3 sequence: CASGLVNPLGNEQFF. CDR3 in DNA: TGTGCTAGTGGTTTGGTCAATCCCCTCGGCAATGAGCAGTTCTTC. V gene TRBV12-5 combines with J gene TRBJ2-1; D uncertain. Deletions cut 0 bases from V and 6 bases from J, with 12 bases between. In germline, CDR1 is LGHNT, CDR2 FRNRAP. CDR3 length: 15 amino acids.

The J gene is TRBJ1-1, the V gene TRBV6-5, with D perhaps TRBD1 (6 bases). Germline assignment: CDR1 MNHEY and CDR2 SVGAGI. Trimming shortened V by 0 bases and J by 4 bases, and 12 bases separated the two germline ends. This CDR3 spans 15 amino acids. The CDR3 bases are TGTGCCAGCAGTTACTCGATCCGAGGGGGCACTGAAGCTTTCTTT. It translates to CASSYSIRGGTEAFF.

The chain has TRBV13 and TRBJ2-1, with 8 positions matching TRBD2. Trimming cost V 2 bases and J 3 bases; bases outside gene matches: 9. This CDR3 spans 17 amino acids. Germline loops: CDR1 PRHDT, CDR2 FYEKMQ (reference sequence). The CDR3 DNA follows: TGTGCCAGCAGCTTAAGGGAGGGACTAGGGATCTACAATGAGCAGTTCTTC. This translates into CASSLREGLGIYNEQFF.

The chain joins TRBV27 to TRBJ1-1, with TRBD1 matching over 11 bases. This CDR3 is built from 17 residues. Germline V gene lookup returns CDR1 MNHEY and CDR2 SMNVEV (reference sequence). V shed 3 bases and J 4 bases; nucleotides not matched to a gene: 10. The CDR3 region is CASSFYGDRGAVTEAFF. DNA of the CDR3: TGTGCCAGCAGTTTTTATGGGGACAGGGGGGCGGTCACTGAAGCTTTCTTT.

This clone turned up a few times. The rearrangement links TRBV12-5 to TRBJ2-1; possibly TRBD1 for D (6 bases). Germline CDR1 reads LGHNT; CDR2 reads FRNRAP. Trimming pared 2 bases from V and 10 bases from J, leaving 12 bases between. The CDR3 spans 13 residues. CDR3 residues: CASGLPLGQEQFF. The CDR3 nucleotides read TGTGCTAGTGGTTTGCCCCTTGGACAGGAGCAGTTCTTC.

The V and J genes are TRBV9 and TRBJ2-6; D is uncertain. V lost 0 bases, J lost 4 bases, and 14 bases lay in between. CDR3 length equals 17 residues. Germline lookup yields CDR1 SGDLS and CDR2 YYNGEE. The CDR3 DNA reads as TGTGCCAGCAGCGTAGAGGTTAGGAGATCCGGGGCCAACGTCCTGACTTTC. It yields the protein CASSVEVRRSGANVLTF.

This chain joins TRBV7-9 and TRBJ2-2; no reliable D call. The V and J ends lost 3 bases and 1 base respectively, with 3 bases between them. Germline-derived CDR1 and CDR2 are SEHNR and FQNEAQ (reference sequence). The CDR3 has 13 residues. In DNA form, the CDR3 reads TGTGCCAGCAGCTTTAGGAACACCGGGGAGCTGTTTTTT. It specifies CASSFRNTGELFF.